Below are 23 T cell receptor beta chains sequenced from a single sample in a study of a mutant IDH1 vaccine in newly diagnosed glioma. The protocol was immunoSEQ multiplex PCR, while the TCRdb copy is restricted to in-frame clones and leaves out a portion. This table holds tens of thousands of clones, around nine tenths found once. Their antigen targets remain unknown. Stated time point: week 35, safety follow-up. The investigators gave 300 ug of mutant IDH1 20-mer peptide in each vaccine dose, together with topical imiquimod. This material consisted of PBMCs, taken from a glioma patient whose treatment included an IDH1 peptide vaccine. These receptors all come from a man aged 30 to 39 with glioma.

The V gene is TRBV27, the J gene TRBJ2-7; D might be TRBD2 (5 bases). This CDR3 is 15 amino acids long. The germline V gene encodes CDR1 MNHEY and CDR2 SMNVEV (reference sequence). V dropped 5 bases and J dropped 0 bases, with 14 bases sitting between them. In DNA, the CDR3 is TGTGCCAGCAGTACACCGACGGGGAGCTCCTACGAGCAGTACTTC. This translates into CASSTPTGSSYEQYF.

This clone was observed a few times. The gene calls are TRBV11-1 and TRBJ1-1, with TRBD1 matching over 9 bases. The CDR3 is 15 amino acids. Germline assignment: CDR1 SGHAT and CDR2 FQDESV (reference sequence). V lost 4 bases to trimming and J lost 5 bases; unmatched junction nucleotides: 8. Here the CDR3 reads CASSSSGTGRTEAFF. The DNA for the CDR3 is TGTGCCAGCAGCTCCTCCGGGACAGGGAGGACTGAAGCTTTCTTT.

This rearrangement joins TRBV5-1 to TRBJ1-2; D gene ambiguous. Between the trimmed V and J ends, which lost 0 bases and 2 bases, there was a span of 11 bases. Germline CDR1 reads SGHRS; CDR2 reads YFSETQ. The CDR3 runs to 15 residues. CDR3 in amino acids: CASSLAKERNYGYTF. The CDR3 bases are TGCGCCAGCAGCTTGGCCAAGGAGAGGAACTATGGCTACACCTTC.

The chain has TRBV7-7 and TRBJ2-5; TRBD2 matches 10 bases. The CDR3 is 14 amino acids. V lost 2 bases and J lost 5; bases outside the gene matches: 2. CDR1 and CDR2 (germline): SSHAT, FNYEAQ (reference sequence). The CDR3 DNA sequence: TGTGCCAGCAGCTTACTAGCGGGAGTGGAGACCCAGTACTTC. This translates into CASSLLAGVETQYF.

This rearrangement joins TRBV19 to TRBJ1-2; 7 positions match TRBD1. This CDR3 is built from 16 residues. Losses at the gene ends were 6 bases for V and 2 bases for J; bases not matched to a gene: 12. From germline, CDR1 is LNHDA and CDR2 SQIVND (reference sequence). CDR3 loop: CASSLRSGTENYGYTF. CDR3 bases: TGTGCCAGTAGCCTCCGCTCCGGGACAGAGAACTATGGCTACACCTTC.

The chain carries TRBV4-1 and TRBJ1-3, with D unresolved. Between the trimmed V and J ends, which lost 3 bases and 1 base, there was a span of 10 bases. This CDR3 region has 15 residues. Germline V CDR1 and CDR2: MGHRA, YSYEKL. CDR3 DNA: TGCGCCAGCAGCCAGGGGTTGGGTTCTGGAAACACCATATATTTT. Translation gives CASSQGLGSGNTIYF.

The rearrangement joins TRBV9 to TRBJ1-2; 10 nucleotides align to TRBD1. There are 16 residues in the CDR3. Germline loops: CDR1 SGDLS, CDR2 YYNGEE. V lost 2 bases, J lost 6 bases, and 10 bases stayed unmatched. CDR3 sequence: CASSVASPGTGDGYTF. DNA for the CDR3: TGTGCCAGCAGCGTGGCATCCCCCGGGACAGGGGATGGCTACACCTTC.

Here the CDR3 reads CASSSGQGYGYTF. CDR3 nucleotide sequence: TGTGCCAGCAGCTCGGGACAGGGCTATGGCTACACCTTC. The gene calls are TRBV7-9 and TRBJ1-2; 9 bases align to TRBD1. Germline CDR1 SEHNR, CDR2 FQNEAQ (reference sequence). V lost 4 bases, J lost 4 bases, and 1 base stayed unmatched. This CDR3 comprises 13 residues. Looking up the rest from reference TRBV7-9 and TRBJ1-2 gives the full variable domain: DTGVSQNPRHKITKRGQNVTFRCDPISEHNRLYWYRQTLGQGPEFLTYFQNEAQLEKSRLLSDRFSAERPKGSFSTLEIQRTEQGDSAMYLCASSSGQGYGYTFGSGTRLTVV.

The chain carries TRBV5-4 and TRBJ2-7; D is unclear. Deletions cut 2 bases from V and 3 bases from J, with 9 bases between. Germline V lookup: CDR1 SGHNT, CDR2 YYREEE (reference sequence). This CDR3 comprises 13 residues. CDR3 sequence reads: CASSLNSYYEQYF. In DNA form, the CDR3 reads TGTGCCAGCAGCTTAAACTCCTACTACGAGCAGTACTTC.

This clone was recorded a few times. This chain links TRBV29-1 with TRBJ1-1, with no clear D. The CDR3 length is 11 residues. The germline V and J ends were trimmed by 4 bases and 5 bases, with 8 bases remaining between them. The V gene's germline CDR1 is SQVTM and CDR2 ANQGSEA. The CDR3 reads CSVAGVTEAFF. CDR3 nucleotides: TGCAGCGTTGCTGGGGTGACTGAAGCTTTCTTT.

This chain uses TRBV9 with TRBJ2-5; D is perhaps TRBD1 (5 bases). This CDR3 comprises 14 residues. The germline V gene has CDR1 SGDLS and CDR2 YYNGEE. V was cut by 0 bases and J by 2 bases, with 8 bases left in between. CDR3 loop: CASSVGSGQETQYF. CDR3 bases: TGTGCCAGCAGCGTAGGTTCAGGGCAAGAGACCCAGTACTTC. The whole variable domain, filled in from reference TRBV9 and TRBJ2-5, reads DSGVTQTPKHLITATGQRVTLRCSPRSGDLSVYWYQQSLDQGLQFLIQYYNGEERAKGNILERFSAQQFPDLHSELNLSSLELGDSALYFCASSVGSGQETQYFGPGTRLLVL.

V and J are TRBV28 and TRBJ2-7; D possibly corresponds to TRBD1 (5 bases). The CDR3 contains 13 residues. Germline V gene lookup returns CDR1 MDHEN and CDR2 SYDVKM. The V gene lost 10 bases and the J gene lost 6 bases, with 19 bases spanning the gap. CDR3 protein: CATQLSRVGEQYF. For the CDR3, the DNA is TGTGCCACCCAACTATCCAGGGTTGGCGAGCAGTACTTC.

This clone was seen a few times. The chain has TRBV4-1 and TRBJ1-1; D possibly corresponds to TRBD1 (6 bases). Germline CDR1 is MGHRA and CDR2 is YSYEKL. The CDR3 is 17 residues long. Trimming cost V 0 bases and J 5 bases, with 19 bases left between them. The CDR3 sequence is CASSQDTTDSVWTEAFF. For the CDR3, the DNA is TGCGCCAGCAGCCAAGACACGACGGACAGCGTTTGGACTGAAGCTTTCTTT.

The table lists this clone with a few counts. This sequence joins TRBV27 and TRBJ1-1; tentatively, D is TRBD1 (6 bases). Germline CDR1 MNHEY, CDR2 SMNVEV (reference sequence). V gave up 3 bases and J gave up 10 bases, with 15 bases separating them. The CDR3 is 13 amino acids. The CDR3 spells CASSFRDIFPAFF. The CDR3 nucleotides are TGTGCCAGCAGTTTCCGGGACATCTTTCCAGCTTTCTTT.

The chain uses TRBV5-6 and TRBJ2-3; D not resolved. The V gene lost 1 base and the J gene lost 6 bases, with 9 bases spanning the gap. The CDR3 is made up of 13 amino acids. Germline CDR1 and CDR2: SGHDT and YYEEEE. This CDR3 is CASSLLQSDTQYF. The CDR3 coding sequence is TGTGCCAGCAGCTTGCTTCAATCCGATACGCAGTATTTT.

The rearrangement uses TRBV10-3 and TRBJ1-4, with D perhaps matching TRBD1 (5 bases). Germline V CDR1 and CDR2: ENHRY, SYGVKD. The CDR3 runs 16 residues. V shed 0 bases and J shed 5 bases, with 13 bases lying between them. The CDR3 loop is CAISESIGDSNEKLFF. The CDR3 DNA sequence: TGTGCCATCAGTGAGTCAATAGGGGACTCCAATGAAAAACTGTTTTTT.

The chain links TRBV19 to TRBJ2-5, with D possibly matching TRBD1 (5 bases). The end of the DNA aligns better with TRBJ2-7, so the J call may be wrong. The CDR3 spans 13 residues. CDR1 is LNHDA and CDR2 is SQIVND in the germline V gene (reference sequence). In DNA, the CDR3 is TGTGCCAGTAGCCAGGGTTTCGACTACGAGCAGTACTTC. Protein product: CASSQGFDYEQYF.

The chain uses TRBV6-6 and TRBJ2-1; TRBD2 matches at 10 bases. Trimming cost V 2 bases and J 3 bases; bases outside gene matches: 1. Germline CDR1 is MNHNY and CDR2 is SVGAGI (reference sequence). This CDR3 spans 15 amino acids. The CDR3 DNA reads TGTGCCAGCAGTTACGCTAGCGGGAGCTACAATGAGCAGTTCTTC. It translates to CASSYASGSYNEQFF.

In DNA, the CDR3 is TGTGCCATCAAGACAGGGGGCTATGGCTACACCTTC. It encodes CAIKTGGYGYTF. The V gene is TRBV2, the J gene TRBJ1-2, with TRBD1 identical over 9 bases. Per the germline V gene, CDR1 is SNHLY and CDR2 is FYNNEI. The length of the CDR3 is 12 residues. The trim removed 10 bases at V and 4 bases at J, leaving 4 bases unmatched.

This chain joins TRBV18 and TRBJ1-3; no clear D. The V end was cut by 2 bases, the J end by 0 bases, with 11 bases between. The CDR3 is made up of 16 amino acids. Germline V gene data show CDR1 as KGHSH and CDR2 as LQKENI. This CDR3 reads CASSPNAQGSGNTIYF. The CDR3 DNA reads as TGTGCCAGCTCACCAAACGCGCAAGGCTCTGGAAACACCATATATTTT. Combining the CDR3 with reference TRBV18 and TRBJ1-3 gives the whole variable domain NAGVMQNPRHLVRRRGQEARLRCSPMKGHSHVYWYRQLPEEGLKFMVYLQKENIIDESGMPKERFSAEFPKEGPSILRIQQVVRGDSAAYFCASSPNAQGSGNTIYFGEGSWLTVV.

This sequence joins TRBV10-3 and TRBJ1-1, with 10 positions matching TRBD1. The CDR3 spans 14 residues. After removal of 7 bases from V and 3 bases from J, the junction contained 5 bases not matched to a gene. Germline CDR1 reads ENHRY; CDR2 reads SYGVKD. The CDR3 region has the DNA TGTGCCATCAACAGACAGGGGGCCGACACTGAAGCTTTCTTT. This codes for CAINRQGADTEAFF.

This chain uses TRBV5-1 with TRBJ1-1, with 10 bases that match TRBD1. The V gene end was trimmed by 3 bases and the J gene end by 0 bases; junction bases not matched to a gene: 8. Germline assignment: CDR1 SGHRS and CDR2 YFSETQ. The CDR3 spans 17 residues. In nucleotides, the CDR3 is TGCGCCAGCAGCTCGAGGGGGACAGGGGTCGTGAACACTGAAGCTTTCTTT. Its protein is CASSSRGTGVVNTEAFF.

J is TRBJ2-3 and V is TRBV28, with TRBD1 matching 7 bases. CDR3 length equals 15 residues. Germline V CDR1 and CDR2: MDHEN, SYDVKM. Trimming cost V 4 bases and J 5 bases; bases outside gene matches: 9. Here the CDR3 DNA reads TGTGCCAGCAGTTCCTTCTCGGACAGGCAAGATACGCAGTATTTT. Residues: CASSSFSDRQDTQYF. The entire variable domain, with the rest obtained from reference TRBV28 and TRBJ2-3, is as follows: DVKVTQSSRYLVKRTGEKVFLECVQDMDHENMFWYRQDPGLGLRLIYFSYDVKMKEKGDIPEGYSVSREKKERFSLILESASTNQTSMYLCASSSFSDRQDTQYFGPGTRLTVL.